These 12 T cell receptor beta chains originate from one sample sequenced in a study of blood T cell repertoires in COVID-19. Generated by immunoSEQ multiplex PCR, the TCRdb table keeps only in-frame clones and is missing some. The table has about 480,000 clones, about 91% seen once. Sequencing was carried out using peripheral blood. The receptors were sampled from a woman in her 50s with COVID-19, enrolled during active disease.

Concerning this clone: It may be a read error: a sequence one base away is much more abundant. The rearrangement joins TRBV2 to TRBJ1-2; TRBD1 matches at 9 bases. The germline CDR1 and CDR2 sequences are SNHLY and FYNNEI. There are 13 residues in the CDR3. V lost 4 bases and J lost 4; bases outside the gene matches: 1. CDR3 in amino acids: CASSADRGYGYTF. In nucleotides, the CDR3 is TGTGCCAGCAGTGCGGACAGGGGCTATGGCTACACCTTC. Supplemented by reference TRBV2 and TRBJ1-2, the full variable domain reads EPEVTQTPSHQVTQMGQEVILRCVPISNHLYFYWYRQILGQKVEFLVSFYNNEISEKSEIFDDQFSVERPDGSNFTLKIRSTKLEDSAMYFCASSADRGYGYTFGSGTRLTVV.

This sequence joins TRBV10-3 and TRBJ1-5; D might be TRBD1 (5 bases). The V gene lost 6 bases and the J gene lost 3 bases, with 9 bases spanning the gap. The CDR3 has 13 amino acids. CDR1 and CDR2 (germline): ENHRY, SYGVKD. CDR3 loop: CAIRGALNQPQHF. The CDR3 coding sequence is TGTGCCATCAGAGGGGCCCTCAATCAGCCCCAGCATTTT.

V gene TRBV4-1 combines with J gene TRBJ2-1, with 10 bases matching TRBD2. The CDR3 contains 15 residues. In germline, CDR1 is MGHRA, CDR2 YSYEKL. J was trimmed by 2 bases and V by 6 bases; bases with no gene match: 4. The CDR3, as DNA: TGCGCCAGCAGACCCGGACTAGCGGCCTACAATGAGCAGTTCTTC. Its translation: CASRPGLAAYNEQFF.

V is TRBV4-1 and J is TRBJ1-4; the match to TRBD1 covers 8 bases. Germline trimming cut 0 bases from V and 4 bases from J; bases unmatched to any gene: 16. Germline CDR1 MGHRA, CDR2 YSYEKL. This CDR3 is 20 amino acids long. This chain's CDR3 is CASSQDYPGTGIRVNEKLFF. The CDR3 bases are TGCGCCAGCAGCCAAGATTACCCCGGGACAGGAATACGAGTTAATGAAAAACTGTTTTTT.

The chain carries TRBV18 and TRBJ1-1; the D gene is possibly TRBD1 (6 bases). This CDR3 spans 16 amino acids. Trimming removed 3 bases at V and 5 bases at J, with 19 bases between. Germline CDR1 KGHSH, CDR2 LQKENI. CDR3 DNA sequence: TGTGCCAGCTCACCGAACGACAGGCGCACTGGGACTGAAGCTTTCTTT. Translation gives CASSPNDRRTGTEAFF.

This chain joins TRBV4-1 and TRBJ1-2, with 7 bases that match TRBD1. Germline trimming cut 4 bases from V and 2 bases from J; bases unmatched to any gene: 10. Germline V gene sequence: CDR1 MGHRA, CDR2 YSYEKL. CDR3 length: 16 residues. CDR3 DNA sequence: TGCGCCAGCAGCCTCACGCCCAGACAGGGCAACTATGGCTACACCTTC. Residues: CASSLTPRQGNYGYTF.

V usage is TRBV9 and J usage is TRBJ1-2; 8 nucleotides align to TRBD1. V dropped 4 bases and J dropped 6; count of bases not matched to a gene: 8. The CDR3 has 14 residues. Germline CDR1 SGDLS, CDR2 YYNGEE. CDR3 sequence reads: CASSTRTGPHGYTF. CDR3 sequence (DNA): TGTGCCAGCAGCACACGGACAGGGCCTCATGGCTACACCTTC.

This rearrangement joins TRBV5-4 to TRBJ1-4, with TRBD1 identical over 8 bases. V shed 1 base, J shed 7 bases, and the junction held 6 bases outside the gene matches. The germline V gene encodes CDR1 SGHNT and CDR2 YYREEE (reference sequence). The CDR3 sequence is 15 residues long. Written as DNA, the CDR3 is TGTGCCAGCAGCTTGTCCCACAGGGGGTCTGAAAAACTGTTTTTT. Its translation: CASSLSHRGSEKLFF. The whole variable domain, filled in from reference TRBV5-4 and TRBJ1-4, reads ETGVTQSPTHLIKTRGQQVTLRCSSQSGHNTVSWYQQALGQGPQFIFQYYREEENGRGNFPPRFSGLQFPNYSSELNVNALELDDSALYLCASSLSHRGSEKLFFGSGTQLSVL.

The rearrangement joins TRBV12-5 to TRBJ2-5; D is undetermined. Trimming cost V 1 base and J 4 bases, with 7 bases left between them. This CDR3 spans 13 amino acids. The germline V gene encodes CDR1 LGHNT and CDR2 FRNRAP. CDR3 in DNA: TGTGCTAGTGGTTTGGCCCCATCAGAGACCCAGTACTTC. As protein: CASGLAPSETQYF.

The V call is TRBV10-3, the J call TRBJ2-1, with 7 bases lining up with TRBD2. CDR1 and CDR2 (germline): ENHRY, SYGVKD. Unmatched junction bases numbered 7, after V lost 2 bases and J lost 6 bases. This CDR3 is 15 amino acids long. In nucleotides, the CDR3 is TGTGCCATCAGTGAGGGACGGACTAGAGCCAATGAGCAGTTCTTC. Translation gives CAISEGRTRANEQFF.

The V gene is TRBV9, the J gene TRBJ2-1, with TRBD2 identical over 10 bases. J was trimmed by 5 bases and V by 0 bases; bases with no gene match: 5. The germline V gene has CDR1 SGDLS and CDR2 YYNGEE. The CDR3 loop spans 16 amino acids. The CDR3 nucleotides read TGTGCCAGCAGCGTAGGTGCTAGCGGGGGCCACAATGAGCAGTTCTTC. Residues: CASSVGASGGHNEQFF.

The chain carries TRBV24-1 and TRBJ2-3, with D maybe TRBD1 (5 bases). V was clipped by 3 bases and J by 4 bases, with 16 bases between them. This CDR3 is 16 amino acids long. Germline V CDR1 and CDR2: KGHDR, SFDVKD. The CDR3 region is CATSDPKGLGADTQYF. As DNA, the CDR3 is TGTGCCACCAGTGATCCAAAGGGGCTAGGAGCAGATACGCAGTATTTT.